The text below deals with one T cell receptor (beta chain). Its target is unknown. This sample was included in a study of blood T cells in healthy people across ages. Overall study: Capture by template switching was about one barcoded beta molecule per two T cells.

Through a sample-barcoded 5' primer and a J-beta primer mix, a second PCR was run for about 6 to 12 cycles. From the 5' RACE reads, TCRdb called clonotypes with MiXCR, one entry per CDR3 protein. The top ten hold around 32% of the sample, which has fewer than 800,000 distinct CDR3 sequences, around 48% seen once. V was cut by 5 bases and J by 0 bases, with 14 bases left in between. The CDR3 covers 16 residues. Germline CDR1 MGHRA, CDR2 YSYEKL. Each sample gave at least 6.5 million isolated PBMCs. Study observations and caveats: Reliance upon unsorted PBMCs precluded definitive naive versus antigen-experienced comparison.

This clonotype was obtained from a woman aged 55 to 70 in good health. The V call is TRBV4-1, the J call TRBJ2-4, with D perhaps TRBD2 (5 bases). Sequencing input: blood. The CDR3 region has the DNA TGCGCCAGCAGCGAGGGTCACAATCTAGCCAAAAACATTCAGTACTTC. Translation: CASSEGHNLAKNIQYF.